This T cell receptor beta chain is drawn from a study of OX40 agonist ivuxolimab in advanced cancers. Turning to the overall study: Ivuxolimab was an agonistic, fully human IgG2 monoclonal antibody directed against OX40 (CD134), a costimulatory receptor. Intravenous ivuxolimab was administered to patients every 2 weeks at six dose levels: 0.01, 0.1, 0.3, 1.5, 3 and 10 mg/kg. Of the 50 or so patients in dose escalation, around 20 had hepatocellular carcinoma, roughly 15 had melanoma, 9 had renal cell carcinoma and 9 had head and neck cancer. In the dose-escalation cohort, roughly 80% of patients were male, and the mean age was about 55 years, with a range of roughly 20 to 80. Prior anti-PD-1, anti-PD-L1 or anti-CTLA-4 therapy was permitted, and 40% of dose-escalation patients had received checkpoint inhibitors. Partial responses were achieved by three dose-escalation patients, of whom one had hepatocellular carcinoma and two had cutaneous melanoma. Peripheral TCRbeta sequencing aimed to test whether ivuxolimab altered TCR sequence diversity and caused clonal T-cell expansion. The monotherapy dose-escalation portion (N of about 57 patients) of the phase I ivuxolimab trial is reported in the paper. Results and caveats for the whole study, not just this receptor: At doses of 0.1 to 3.0 mg/kg, clonal expansion of both CD4+ and CD8+ T cells in blood was seen between baseline and week 6. In the 0.1-3.0 mg/kg groups, partial responders were among the patients with the lowest normalized peripheral clonal expansion, particularly in CD8+ T cells. Low levels of normalized T-cell clonal expansion were also seen in some nonresponding patients. The antigen specificity of the clonally expanded peripheral T cells was not determined. After ivuxolimab, expanded clones were on average more numerous among CD8+ T cells than among CD4+ T cells.

The trial excluded patients who had a history of autoimmune disease or were on systemic immunosuppression. Peripheral blood for TCR sequencing was drawn from every dose cohort at baseline, at cycle 4 day 1 and at cycle 7 day 1. Samples were obtained from an open-label, multicenter, first-in-human phase I dose-escalation trial of ivuxolimab. Adults with locally advanced or metastatic melanoma, renal cell carcinoma, hepatocellular carcinoma or head and neck squamous cell carcinoma were enrolled in the trial. CD4+ and CD8+ T cells were sorted separately from peripheral blood before TCR sequencing. With regard to this clone: Its antigen is still unknown. Base qualities are not recorded, but no much larger clone differs from it by a single base.

Trimming takes 6 bases from V and 1 base from J, and the germline ends sit 9 bases apart. Looking up the germline V gene yields CDR1 SGHNT and CDR2 YENEEA. There are 13 amino acids in the CDR3, from cysteine to phenylalanine inclusive. The sequence is cut down to CDR3 DNA, 39 bases in frame from base 1. To sequence the TCRbeta CDR3 region, genomic DNA was isolated from the sorted cells. The immunoSEQ Assay was used to sequence the TCRbeta CDR3 regions. As stored in TCRdb, this immuneACCESS dataset retains in-frame rearrangements with V and J assigned. A fraction of the clones does not appear; measured against another copy, unresolved V genes explain less than half of the discrepancy, and the remainder lacks a known reason. The sample profile shows 35,000 to 55,000 clones; about four fifths of them were found once. The ten biggest clones cover about 2.1% of the sample.

The TCR comes from an adult with an advanced solid tumor such as melanoma, head and neck, liver or kidney cancer. Material: CD4+ or CD8+ T cells sorted from blood, obtained in a trial of the OX40 agonist ivuxolimab. The chain is assembled from TRBV11-3 and TRBJ1-1; too little of a D gene remains to name it. The sequenced DNA: TGTGCCAGCAGTCCAACGCGGAACACTGAAGCTTTCTTT. It is translated as CASSPTRNTEAFF. The variable domain in full, with residues beyond the CDR3 obtained from the reference TRBV11-3 and TRBJ1-1 genes, is EAGVVQSPRYKIIEKKQPVAFWCNPISGHNTLYWYLQNLGQGPELLIRYENEEAVDDSQLPKDRFSAERLKGVDSTLKIQPAELGDSAVYLCASSPTRNTEAFFGQGTRLTVV.